This TCR beta chain was observed in a study of post-analysis software for immune sequencing data. Study findings and constraints: Multiple sclerosis patients showed significantly lower normalized Chao1 diversity than controls did. With TRBV5-6, TRBV5-1 and TRBV20-1 included, 5 or 6 TRBV segments were more frequent in patients than in controls.

Germline V gene sequence: CDR1 DFQATT, CDR2 SNEGSKA (reference sequence). This CDR3 comprises 14 residues. V was pared by 6 bases and J by 2 bases, with 17 bases between. This clonotype occurred once. The antigen remains unidentified. cDNA libraries for TCR beta contained unique molecular identifiers. Each batch of roughly 0.9 to 11 million T cells produced a few hundred thousand cDNA molecules. Each CDR3 protein gets one entry after TCRdb re-called the PCR reads with MiXCR. The sample holds approximately 460,000 distinct CDR3 sequences, less than 45% seen once. This chain joins TRBV20-1 and TRBJ2-7; D is uncertain. The TCR was taken from a girl under 18 with multiple sclerosis. The sample consisted of blood. The CDR3 DNA reads TGCAGTGCCCAGCGCCTAGTCCCAACCTACGAGCAGTACTTC. It translates to CSAQRLVPTYEQYF.